The clone carrying this TCR beta chain was observed many times. TCRdb re-called the 5' RACE reads with MiXCR, one entry per CDR3 protein. The sample shows approximately 220,000 distinct CDR3 sequences, less than 8% of them seen only once. The source of the sample is a study of identical twins. Trimming removed 5 bases from V and 3 bases from J, with 14 bases in between. This CDR3 spans 15 amino acids. CDR1 is SGHTA, CDR2 FQGNSA, per germline. The same data also contributed to another study, on yellow fever vaccine responses in identical twins.

The sequencing sample was made of memory (CD45RO+) T cells sorted from blood. This TCR derives from a young woman in good health. The V gene is TRBV7-2, the J gene TRBJ1-5, with a possible D match to TRBD1 (5 bases). This CDR3 is CASSRTGTVNQPQHF. The CDR3 DNA reads as TGTGCCAGCAGCCGGACCGGGACGGTCAATCAGCCCCAGCATTTT.